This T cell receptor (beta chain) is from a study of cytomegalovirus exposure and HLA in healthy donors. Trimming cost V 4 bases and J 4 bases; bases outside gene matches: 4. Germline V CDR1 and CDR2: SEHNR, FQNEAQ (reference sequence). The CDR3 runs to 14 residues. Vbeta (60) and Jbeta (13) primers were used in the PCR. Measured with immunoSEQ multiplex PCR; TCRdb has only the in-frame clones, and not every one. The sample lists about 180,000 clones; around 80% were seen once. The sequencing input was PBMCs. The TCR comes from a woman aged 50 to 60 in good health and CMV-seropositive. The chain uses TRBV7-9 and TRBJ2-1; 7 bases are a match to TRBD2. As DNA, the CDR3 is TGTGCCAGCAGCTCGGGACTACCTTACAATGAGCAGTTCTTC. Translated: CASSSGLPYNEQFF.